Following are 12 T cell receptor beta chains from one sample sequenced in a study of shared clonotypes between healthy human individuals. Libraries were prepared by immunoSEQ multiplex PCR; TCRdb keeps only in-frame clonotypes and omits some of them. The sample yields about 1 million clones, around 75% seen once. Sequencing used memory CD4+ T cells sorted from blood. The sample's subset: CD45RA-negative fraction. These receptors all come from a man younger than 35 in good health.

The CDR3 reads CASTEGARQETQYF. The CDR3 DNA reads TGTGCCAGCACGGAGGGGGCTCGCCAAGAGACCCAGTACTTC. The chain has TRBV28 and TRBJ2-5, with D possibly being TRBD1 (7 bases). The CDR3 totals 14 residues. The germline gives CDR1 MDHEN, CDR2 SYDVKM. The V end lost 7 bases, the J end lost 1 base, and 13 bases lay between the germline ends.

The CDR3 loop is CASSALPAGDTGELFF. DNA of the CDR3: TGTGCCAGCAGCGCCCTCCCTGCCGGGGACACCGGGGAGCTGTTTTTT. The chain uses TRBV9 and TRBJ2-2; possible D gene TRBD2, 5 bases. V lost 3 bases and J 3 bases, leaving 15 bases between the germline ends. Per germline, CDR1 SGDLS and CDR2 YYNGEE. This CDR3 region has 16 residues.

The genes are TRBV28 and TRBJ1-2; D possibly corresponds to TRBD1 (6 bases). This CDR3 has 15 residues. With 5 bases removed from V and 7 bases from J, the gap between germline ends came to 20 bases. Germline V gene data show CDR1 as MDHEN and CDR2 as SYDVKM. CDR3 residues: CASSTGGPRGAGYTF. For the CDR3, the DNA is TGTGCCAGCAGTACCGGGGGCCCGCGGGGGGCTGGCTACACCTTC.

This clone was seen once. DNA for the CDR3: TGTGCCAGCTCGCGTGCCGCAGATACGCAGTATTTT. It specifies CASSRAADTQYF. This rearrangement joins TRBV7-2 to TRBJ2-3, with unresolved D. The germline gives CDR1 SGHTA, CDR2 FQGNSA. V was trimmed by 8 bases and J by 4 bases, leaving 10 bases between them. This CDR3 comprises 12 residues.

CDR3 protein: CASSLQGLVQYF. The CDR3 bases are TGTGCCAGCAGCTTACAGGGACTGGTCCAGTACTTC. The chain carries TRBV11-2 and TRBJ2-5; tentatively, D is TRBD2 (6 bases). Trimming removed 2 bases from V and 10 bases from J, with 11 bases in between. The CDR3 loop spans 12 amino acids. Germline V gene sequence: CDR1 SGHAT, CDR2 FQNNGV.

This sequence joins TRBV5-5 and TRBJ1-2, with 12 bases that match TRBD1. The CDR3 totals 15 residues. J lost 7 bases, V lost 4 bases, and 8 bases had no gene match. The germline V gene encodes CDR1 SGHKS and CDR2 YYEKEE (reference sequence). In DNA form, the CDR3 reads TGTGCCAGCAGCGCATTAGGGACAGGGGGCCCTGGCTACACCTTC. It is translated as CASSALGTGGPGYTF.

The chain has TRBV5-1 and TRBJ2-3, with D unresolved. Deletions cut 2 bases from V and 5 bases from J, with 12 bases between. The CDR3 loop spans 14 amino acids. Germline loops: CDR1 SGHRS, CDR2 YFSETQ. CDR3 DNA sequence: TGCGCCAGCAGCTTTTTTTACCAGGTAGATACGCAGTATTTT. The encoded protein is CASSFFYQVDTQYF.

The CDR3 DNA reads TGTGCCAGCAGATTTGACAGGGGACATTCACCCCTCCACTTT. Its translation is CASRFDRGHSPLHF. The V call is TRBV6-5, the J call TRBJ1-6, with 8 bases fitting TRBD1. There are 14 residues in the CDR3. The germline V gene encodes CDR1 MNHEY and CDR2 SVGAGI. J gave up 8 bases and V 6 bases, and 6 bases lay outside the gene matches.

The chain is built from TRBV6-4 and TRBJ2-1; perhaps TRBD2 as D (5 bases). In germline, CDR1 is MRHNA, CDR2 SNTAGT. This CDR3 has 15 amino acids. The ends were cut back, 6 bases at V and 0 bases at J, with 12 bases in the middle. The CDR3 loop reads CASRVARSSYNEQFF. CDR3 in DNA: TGTGCCAGCAGGGTAGCGAGGAGCTCCTACAATGAGCAGTTCTTC.

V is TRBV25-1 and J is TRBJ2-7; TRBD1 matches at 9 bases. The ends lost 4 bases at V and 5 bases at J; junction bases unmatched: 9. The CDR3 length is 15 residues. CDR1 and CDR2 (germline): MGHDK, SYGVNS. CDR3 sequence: CASSVPGTGINEQYF. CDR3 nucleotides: TGTGCCAGCAGTGTTCCCGGGACAGGGATCAACGAGCAGTACTTC.

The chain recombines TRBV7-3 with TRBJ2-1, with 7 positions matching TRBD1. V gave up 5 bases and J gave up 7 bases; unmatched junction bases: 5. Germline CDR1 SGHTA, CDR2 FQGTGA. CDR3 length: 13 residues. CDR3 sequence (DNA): TGTGCCAGCAGCCCCTCAGGGGGAAATGAGCAGTTCTTC. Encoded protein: CASSPSGGNEQFF.

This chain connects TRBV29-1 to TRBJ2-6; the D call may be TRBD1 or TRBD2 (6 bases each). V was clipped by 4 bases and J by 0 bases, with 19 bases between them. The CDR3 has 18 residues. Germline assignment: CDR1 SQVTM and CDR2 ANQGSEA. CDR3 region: CSVVLGGRGTSGANVLTF. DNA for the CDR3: TGCAGCGTTGTTTTGGGAGGCAGGGGCACCTCTGGGGCCAACGTCCTGACTTTC.